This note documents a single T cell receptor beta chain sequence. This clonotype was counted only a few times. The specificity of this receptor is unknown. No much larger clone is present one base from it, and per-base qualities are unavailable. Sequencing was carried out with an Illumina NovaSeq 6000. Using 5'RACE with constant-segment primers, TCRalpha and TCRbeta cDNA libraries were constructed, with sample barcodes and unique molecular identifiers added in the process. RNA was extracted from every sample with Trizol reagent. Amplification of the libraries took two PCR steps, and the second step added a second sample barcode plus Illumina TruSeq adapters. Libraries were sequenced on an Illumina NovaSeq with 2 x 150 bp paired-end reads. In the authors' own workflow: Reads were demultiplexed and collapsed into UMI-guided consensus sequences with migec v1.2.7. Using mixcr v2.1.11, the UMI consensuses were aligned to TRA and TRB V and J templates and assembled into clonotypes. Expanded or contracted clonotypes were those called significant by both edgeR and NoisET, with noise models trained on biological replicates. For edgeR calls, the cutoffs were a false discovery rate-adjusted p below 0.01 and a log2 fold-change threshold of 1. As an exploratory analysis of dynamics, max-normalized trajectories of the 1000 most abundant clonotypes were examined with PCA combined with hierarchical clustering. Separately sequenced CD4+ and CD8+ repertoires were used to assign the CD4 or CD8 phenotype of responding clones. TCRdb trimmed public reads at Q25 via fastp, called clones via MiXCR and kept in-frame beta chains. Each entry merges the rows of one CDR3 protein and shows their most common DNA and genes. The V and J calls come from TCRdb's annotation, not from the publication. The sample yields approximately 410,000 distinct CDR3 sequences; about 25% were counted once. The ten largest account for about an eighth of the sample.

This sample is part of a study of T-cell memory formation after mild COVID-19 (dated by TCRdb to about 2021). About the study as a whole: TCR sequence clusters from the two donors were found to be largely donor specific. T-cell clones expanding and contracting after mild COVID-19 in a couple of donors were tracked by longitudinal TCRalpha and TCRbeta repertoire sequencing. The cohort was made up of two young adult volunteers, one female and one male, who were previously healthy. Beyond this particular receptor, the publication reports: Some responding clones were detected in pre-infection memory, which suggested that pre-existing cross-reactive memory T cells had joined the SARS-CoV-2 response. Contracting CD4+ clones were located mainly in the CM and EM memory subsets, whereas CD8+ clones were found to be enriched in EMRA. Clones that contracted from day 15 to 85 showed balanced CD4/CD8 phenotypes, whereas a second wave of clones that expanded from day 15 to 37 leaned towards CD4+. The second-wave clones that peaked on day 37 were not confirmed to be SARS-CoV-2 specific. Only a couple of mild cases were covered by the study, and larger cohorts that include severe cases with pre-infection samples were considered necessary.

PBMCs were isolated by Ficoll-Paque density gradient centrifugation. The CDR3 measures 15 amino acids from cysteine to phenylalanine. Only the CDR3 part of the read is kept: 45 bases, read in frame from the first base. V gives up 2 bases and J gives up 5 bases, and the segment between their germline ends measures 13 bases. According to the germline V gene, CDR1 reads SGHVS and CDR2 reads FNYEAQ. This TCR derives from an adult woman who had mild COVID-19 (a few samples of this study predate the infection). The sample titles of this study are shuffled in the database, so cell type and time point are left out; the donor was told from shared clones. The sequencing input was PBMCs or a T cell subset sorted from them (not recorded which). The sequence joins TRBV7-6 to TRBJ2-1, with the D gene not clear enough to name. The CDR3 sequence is CASSLSSTFNNEQFF. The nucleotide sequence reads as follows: TGTGCCAGCAGCTTAAGCTCGACCTTTAACAATGAGCAGTTCTTC.